The 3 T cell receptor beta chains below all came from one sample that was sequenced in a study of cytomegalovirus exposure and HLA in healthy donors. PCR primers comprised 60 Vbeta and 13 Jbeta primers. Clones were read by immunoSEQ multiplex PCR, and TCRdb kept only the in-frame ones, dropping some. The sample yields approximately 130,000 clones, 60% to 80% seen once. The specimen was PBMCs. The receptors were sampled from a woman aged 55-70 years in good health and CMV-seropositive.

A few counts support this clone. This chain joins TRBV6-5 and TRBJ1-5, with 10 nucleotides matching TRBD1. This CDR3 comprises 15 residues. The V and J ends lost 4 bases and 8 bases, in that order; junction bases with no gene match: 8. Germline lookup yields CDR1 MNHEY and CDR2 SVGAGI. For the CDR3, the DNA is TGTGCCAGCAGTTTGGGGACAGGGGAGGAGGAGCCCCAGCATTTT. It translates to CASSLGTGEEEPQHF.

This sequence joins TRBV19 and TRBJ2-7; 8 bases agree with TRBD2. After removal of 6 bases from V and 2 bases from J, the junction contained 6 bases not matched to a gene. CDR1 LNHDA and CDR2 SQIVND come from the germline V gene (reference sequence). This CDR3 is built from 14 residues. CDR3: CASRVGGGTYEQYF. The CDR3 coding sequence is TGTGCCAGTAGGGTCGGGGGGGGAACCTACGAGCAGTACTTC.

The chain joins TRBV27 to TRBJ2-5; 7 positions agree with TRBD2. The length of the CDR3 is 14 residues. V shed 3 bases and J 0 bases; nucleotides not matched to a gene: 1. CDR1 is MNHEY and CDR2 is SMNVEV in the germline V gene (reference sequence). CDR3 in amino acids: CASSFLADQETQYF. For the CDR3, the DNA is TGTGCCAGCAGTTTCCTAGCGGACCAAGAGACCCAGTACTTC.